The 10 T cell receptor beta chains given below trace back to one sample, sequenced in a study of blood T cell repertoires in COVID-19 (dated by TCRdb to the early 2020s). The library was built by means of the immunoSEQ multiplex PCR assay. Here the immuneACCESS table is served through TCRdb, limited to in-frame sequences with V and J called. Missing clones are a known gap in these copies; in checked studies unresolved V genes cover under half, and the rest lacks a known reason. Recorded for this sample are 120,000 to 150,000 clones; approximately 80% of them occurred a single time. About 5% of the sample goes to the ten largest clones. The sequenced material came from peripheral blood. All receptors come from a woman aged 50 to 65 with acute or convalescent COVID-19.

The chain joins TRBV5-4 to TRBJ2-5; 11 positions match TRBD2. The CDR3 contains 16 residues. Looked up from germline, CDR1 is SGHNT and CDR2 is YYREEE (reference sequence). After removal of 3 bases from V and 5 bases from J, the junction contained 9 bases not matched to a gene. The CDR3 reads CASSSSIAGGHETQYF. CDR3 coding DNA: TGTGCCAGCAGCTCGTCAATAGCGGGGGGGCACGAGACCCAGTACTTC.

This chain uses TRBV19 with TRBJ1-2; 9 nucleotides line up with TRBD1. The CDR3 length is 17 residues. With V trimmed by 0 bases and J by 7 bases, 12 bases remained unmatched. Germline V lookup: CDR1 LNHDA, CDR2 SQIVND (reference sequence). The CDR3 coding sequence is TGTGCCAGTAGTATAGACGACTCCGGGACAGGGAATCTTGGCTACACCTTC. Protein product: CASSIDDSGTGNLGYTF.

The rearrangement joins TRBV2 to TRBJ1-1; 9 bases line up with TRBD1. With V trimmed by 9 bases and J by 6 bases, 8 bases remained unmatched. Germline V gene data show CDR1 as SNHLY and CDR2 as FYNNEI. The CDR3 spans 13 residues. DNA of the CDR3: TGTGCCAGATCCACAGGGGGCGCCTCTGAAGCTTTCTTT. Residues: CARSTGGASEAFF.

This rearrangement joins TRBV7-6 to TRBJ1-1; TRBD1 aligns across 8 bases. The CDR3 runs to 16 residues. J was trimmed by 1 base and V by 5 bases; bases with no gene match: 9. CDR1 and CDR2 (germline): SGHVS, FNYEAQ. As DNA, the CDR3 is TGTGCCAGCAGCACACGTCCCGGGACAGGGAACACTGAAGCTTTCTTT. It encodes CASSTRPGTGNTEAFF. The full variable domain, rest sourced from reference TRBV7-6 and TRBJ1-1, is GAGVSQSPRYKVTKRGQDVALRCDPISGHVSLYWYRQALGQGPEFLTYFNYEAQQDKSGLPNDRFSAERPEGSISTLTIQRTEQRDSAMYRCASSTRPGTGNTEAFFGQGTRLTVV.

The chain carries TRBV7-9 and TRBJ1-1; D remains ambiguous. CDR3 size: 15 residues. The germline V gene encodes CDR1 SEHNR and CDR2 FQNEAQ (reference sequence). V lost 1 base and J 1 base, leaving 10 bases between the germline ends. This chain's CDR3 is CASSLVSGRNTEAFF. For the CDR3, the DNA is TGTGCCAGCAGCTTAGTTTCGGGAAGGAACACTGAAGCTTTCTTT.

The rearrangement links TRBV5-1 to TRBJ2-2; D not resolved. Trimming took off 0 bases at V and 3 bases at J, with 9 bases between the two ends. The CDR3 loop spans 15 amino acids. The germline CDR1 and CDR2 sequences are SGHRS and YFSETQ. CDR3 sequence reads: CASSLAGGYTGELFF. The CDR3 DNA reads TGCGCCAGCAGCTTGGCCGGCGGTTACACCGGGGAGCTGTTTTTT.

The chain has TRBV7-2 and TRBJ2-7; D ambiguous. The germline CDR1 and CDR2 sequences are SGHTA and FQGNSA. The CDR3 is 13 amino acids. Trimming left V 1 base short and J 7 bases short, with 11 bases between. CDR3 loop: CASSLGILREQYF. In DNA, the CDR3 is TGTGCCAGCAGCTTAGGAATCCTTCGGGAGCAGTACTTC.

The chain carries TRBV18 and TRBJ1-4; D unclear. This CDR3 spans 14 amino acids. The germline V gene encodes CDR1 KGHSH and CDR2 LQKENI. Between the trimmed V and J ends, which lost 6 bases and 5 bases, there was a span of 13 bases. CDR3 protein: CASSKEMVNEKLFF. The CDR3 nucleotides are TGTGCCAGCTCCAAGGAGATGGTGAATGAAAAACTGTTTTTT.

The chain recombines TRBV2 with TRBJ1-3; a possible D gene is TRBD1 (5 bases). The germline V and J ends were trimmed by 8 bases and 3 bases, with 17 bases remaining between them. From germline, CDR1 is SNHLY and CDR2 FYNNEI. The CDR3 totals 15 residues. The CDR3 reads CASGAGHSGGNTIYF. CDR3 DNA sequence: TGTGCCAGCGGGGCAGGGCACTCTGGTGGAAACACCATATATTTT.

The rearrangement joins TRBV2 to TRBJ2-3; 9 nucleotides line up with TRBD1. With V trimmed by 7 bases and J by 2 bases, 7 bases remained unmatched. The CDR3 is 15 residues long. The germline gives CDR1 SNHLY, CDR2 FYNNEI. DNA of the CDR3: TGTGCCAGCAATCCGGGACAGGGAATCACAGATACGCAGTATTTT. It yields the protein CASNPGQGITDTQYF.